The 10 T cell receptor beta chains listed next were all sequenced from one sample in a study of beta chain features in type 1 diabetes. cDNA synthesis used the whole RNA isolate, giving expressed TCRB sequences. The data were produced by immunoSEQ multiplex PCR, yet TCRdb's version contains in-frame clones alone and is incomplete. The repertoire includes 900,000 or so clones, 17% of them detected once, and around 0.02% sits in the top ten. Sequenced input: naive CD4+ T cells from blood. These receptors all come from a woman younger than 30 in good health.

This clone was detected a few times. V usage is TRBV7-2 and J usage is TRBJ2-2; no clear D gene. The CDR3 extends over 14 amino acids. Trimming shortened V by 5 bases and J by 1 base, and 8 bases separated the two germline ends. Germline V gene lookup returns CDR1 SGHTA and CDR2 FQGNSA. CDR3 protein: CASSPKVNTGELFF. CDR3 nucleotides: TGTGCCAGCAGCCCCAAGGTGAACACCGGGGAGCTGTTTTTT.

This clone has only a few counts. The chain couples TRBV19 to TRBJ2-6, with TRBD2 identical over 12 bases. CDR1 is LNHDA, CDR2 SQIVND, per germline (reference sequence). The CDR3 runs 19 residues. The ends lost 0 bases at V and 2 bases at J; junction bases unmatched: 5. The chain's CDR3 is CASSIDRRTSGTGANVLTF. CDR3 in DNA: TGTGCCAGTAGTATAGATCGGAGGACTAGCGGGACTGGGGCCAACGTCCTGACTTTC.

The rearrangement uses TRBV2 and TRBJ1-2; 8 bases fit TRBD1. V lost 5 bases, J lost 4 bases, and 6 bases stayed unmatched. Germline V lookup: CDR1 SNHLY, CDR2 FYNNEI. The CDR3 has 14 residues. The CDR3 spells CASSQQGDLYGYTF. Here the CDR3 DNA reads TGTGCCAGCAGTCAACAGGGGGACCTCTATGGCTACACCTTC.

This clone showed up just a few times. The chain joins TRBV21-1 to TRBJ2-4; the table calls TRBD2, which could not be checked here. TRBV21-1 is noted as a pseudogene. CDR3 length: 21 residues. CDR3 protein: CASSKEGLAGEEGLAKNIQYF. The DNA for the CDR3 is TGTGCCAGCAGCAAGGAGGGACTAGCGGGAGAGGAGGGGTTAGCCAAAAACATTCAGTACTTC.

As DNA, the CDR3 is TGCAGCGTTGACGGAAGAAATGGGACCCAGTACTTC. Its protein product is CSVDGRNGTQYF. The chain is built from TRBV29-1 and TRBJ2-5; D not resolved. Germline V lookup: CDR1 SQVTM, CDR2 ANQGSEA. Trimming stripped 3 bases from V and 7 bases from J, with 12 bases between. The CDR3 loop spans 12 amino acids. The whole variable domain, remainder taken from reference TRBV29-1 and TRBJ2-5, is SAVISQKPSRDICQRGTSLTIQCQVDSQVTMMFWYRQQPGQSLTLIATANQGSEATYESGFVIDKFPISRPNLTFSTLTVSNMSPEDSSIYLCSVDGRNGTQYFGPGTRLLVL.

In this sample, this clone turned up a few times. Other nucleotide sequences in the sample specify the same CDR3. The V gene is TRBV7-2, the J gene TRBJ2-7; 9 bases map to TRBD1. CDR3 length: 14 amino acids. Germline V CDR1 and CDR2: SGHTA, FQGNSA. The V segment lost 5 bases and the J segment 4 bases; nucleotides outside the gene matches: 6. DNA for the CDR3: TGTGCCAGCAGCCAGGGACAGGGATTATACGAGCAGTACTTC. Amino acid sequence: CASSQGQGLYEQYF.

This clone has a handful of counts. The chain uses TRBV6-6 and TRBJ2-5; 7 bases agree with TRBD1. V gave up 6 bases and J gave up 4 bases; unmatched junction bases: 8. This CDR3 spans 14 amino acids. From germline, CDR1 is MNHNY and CDR2 SVGAGI (reference sequence). CDR3 sequence: CASRNRGGAETQYF. The CDR3 coding sequence is TGTGCCAGCAGGAACCGAGGGGGCGCAGAGACCCAGTACTTC.

This clone was seen a handful of times. The V gene is TRBV19, the J gene TRBJ2-1; D gene unclear. Trimming left V 5 bases short and J 4 bases short, with 18 bases between. CDR1 is LNHDA, CDR2 SQIVND, per germline (reference sequence). The CDR3 runs to 16 residues. CDR3 sequence reads: CASSRARALKYNEQFF. CDR3 DNA sequence: TGTGCCAGTAGTCGCGCCCGGGCCCTGAAATACAATGAGCAGTTCTTC.

This clone has just a few counts. The J gene is TRBJ1-4, the V gene TRBV7-2; D possibly corresponds to TRBD1 (5 bases). There are 13 residues in the CDR3. Trimming removed 6 bases from V and 3 bases from J, with 8 bases in between. Germline assignment: CDR1 SGHTA and CDR2 FQGNSA. The CDR3, as DNA: TGTGCCAGCAGACAGGCGCCTAATGAAAAACTGTTTTTT. This encodes CASRQAPNEKLFF. Drawing the rest from reference TRBV7-2 and TRBJ1-4, the complete variable domain is GAGVSQSPSNKVTEKGKDVELRCDPISGHTALYWYRQSLGQGLEFLIYFQGNSAPDKSGLPSDRFSAERTGGSVSTLTIQRTQQEDSAVYLCASRQAPNEKLFFGSGTQLSVL.

This clone was counted only a few times. The genes are TRBV29-1 and TRBJ2-5, with 8 positions matching TRBD1. J gave up 4 bases and V 6 bases, and 4 bases lay outside the gene matches. This CDR3 is built from 12 residues. Germline loops: CDR1 SQVTM, CDR2 ANQGSEA. The CDR3 loop reads CSVDRDRETQYF. DNA for the CDR3: TGCAGCGTGGACAGGGATAGAGAGACCCAGTACTTC.